Below, 6 T cell receptor beta chains from the same sample are listed, as sequenced in a study of blood T cell repertoires in COVID-19. Some clones are missing from TCRdb's copy, which holds only in-frame ones; the method was immunoSEQ multiplex PCR. The sample holds hundreds of thousands of clones, approximately 79% seen once. The sequencing input was peripheral blood. The receptors here all came from a woman aged 40 to 50 with active or convalescent COVID-19.

The CDR3 region has the DNA TGTGCCAGCGAACCCCCGACTAGCGGGCGCACAGATACGCAGTATTTT. Protein sequence: CASEPPTSGRTDTQYF. The V gene is TRBV7-9, the J gene TRBJ2-3; the match to TRBD2 covers 10 bases. Germline-derived CDR1 and CDR2 are SEHNR and FQNEAQ (reference sequence). V dropped 8 bases and J dropped 1; count of bases not matched to a gene: 9. CDR3 length: 16 amino acids.

The genes are TRBV19 and TRBJ2-5; 9 positions agree with TRBD1. Germline V lookup: CDR1 LNHDA, CDR2 SQIVND (reference sequence). The CDR3 consists of 16 residues. The V gene end was trimmed by 10 bases and the J gene end by 2 bases; junction bases not matched to a gene: 14. CDR3 coding DNA: TGTGCCACCAGTCCCCACTTGGACAGGGGTCAAGAGACCCAGTACTTC. Its translation: CATSPHLDRGQETQYF.

The chain has TRBV15 and TRBJ2-1; D is perhaps TRBD2 (7 bases). With 0 bases removed from V and 5 bases from J, the gap between germline ends came to 14 bases. Per germline, CDR1 LNHNV and CDR2 YYDKDF (reference sequence). CDR3 length: 16 amino acids. The CDR3 loop is CATSRDRGADHNEQFF. CDR3 bases: TGTGCCACCAGCAGAGATCGGGGGGCCGACCACAATGAGCAGTTCTTC. Combining the CDR3 with reference TRBV15 and TRBJ2-1 gives the whole variable domain DAMVIQNPRYQVTQFGKPVTLSCSQTLNHNVMYWYQQKSSQAPKLLFHYYDKDFNNEADTPDNFQSRRPNTSFCFLDIRSPGLGDTAMYLCATSRDRGADHNEQFFGPGTRLTVL.

The V call is TRBV3-1 (or the pseudogene TRBV3-2), the J call TRBJ1-2; a weak D match, TRBD1 (6 bases). V was pared by 6 bases and J by 8 bases, with 13 bases between. Germline V gene sequence: CDR1 LGHDT, CDR2 YNNKEL (reference sequence). CDR3 length equals 12 residues. The CDR3 bases are TGTGCCAGCAGACGGGACATGGAGGGCTACACCTTC. Translation gives CASRRDMEGYTF.

The chain employs TRBV5-1 and TRBJ1-5, with unresolved D. The V end lost 4 bases, the J end lost 5 bases, and 16 bases lay between the germline ends. Germline lookup yields CDR1 SGHRS and CDR2 YFSETQ. This CDR3 has 15 amino acids. CDR3 residues: CASSPYAGTDQPQHF. The DNA of the CDR3 is TGCGCCAGCAGCCCGTACGCAGGTACGGATCAGCCCCAGCATTTT.

The chain uses TRBV9 and TRBJ1-2, with a weak D call TRBD1 (6 bases). Germline loops: CDR1 SGDLS, CDR2 YYNGEE. The CDR3 runs 15 residues. V gave up 3 bases and J gave up 4 bases, with 16 bases separating them. CDR3 in amino acids: CASSAEGVFGYGYTF. CDR3 coding DNA: TGTGCCAGCAGCGCAGAGGGGGTTTTTGGCTATGGCTACACCTTC.